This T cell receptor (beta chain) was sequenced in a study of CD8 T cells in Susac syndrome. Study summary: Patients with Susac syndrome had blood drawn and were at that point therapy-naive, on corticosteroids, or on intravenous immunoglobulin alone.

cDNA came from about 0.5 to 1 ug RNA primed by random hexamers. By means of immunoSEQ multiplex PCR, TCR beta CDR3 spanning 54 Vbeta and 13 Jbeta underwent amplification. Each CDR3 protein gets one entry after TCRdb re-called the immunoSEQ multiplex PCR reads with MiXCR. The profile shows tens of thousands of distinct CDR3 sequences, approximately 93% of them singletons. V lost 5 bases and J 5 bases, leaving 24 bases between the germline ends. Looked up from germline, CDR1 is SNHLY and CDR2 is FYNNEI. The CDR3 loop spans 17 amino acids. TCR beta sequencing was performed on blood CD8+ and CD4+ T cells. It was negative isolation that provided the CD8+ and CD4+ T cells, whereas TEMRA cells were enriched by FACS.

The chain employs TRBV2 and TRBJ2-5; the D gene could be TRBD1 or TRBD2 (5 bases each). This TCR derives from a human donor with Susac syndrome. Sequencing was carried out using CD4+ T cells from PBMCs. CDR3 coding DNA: TGTGCCAGCAGTACACAAATCTCCGGGACGGGGATCGAGACCCAGTACTTC. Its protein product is CASSTQISGTGIETQYF.